This entry features one T cell receptor (beta chain) sequence. In the same sample, other DNA sequences code for this CDR3. All enrollees were roughly 18 to 95 years old and from about 25 US areas. Participants' reported clinical history set cohort assignment. Germline V gene sequence: CDR1 MNHEY, CDR2 SMNVEV (reference sequence). The CDR3 consists of 15 residues. V shed 2 bases, J shed 0 bases, and the junction held 3 bases outside the gene matches. The source of the sample is a study of blood T cell repertoires in COVID-19. Study details: PBMCs, B-cell-depleted T cells, or T cells were the source of the cDNA or gDNA that made up the material.

Sequenced by immunoSEQ multiplex PCR; TCRdb stores in-frame clones only, minus some. The data hold under 300,000 clones, with approximately 85% observed a single time. Sequenced sample: PBMCs or T cells enriched from blood (not recorded which). The TCR comes from a woman in her forties or fifties who had recovered from COVID-19. The chain uses TRBV27 and TRBJ2-7, with 8 positions matching TRBD1. The CDR3 bases are TGTGCCAGCAGTTTAGGCAGGGGGCGCTCCTACGAGCAGTACTTC. Translating it yields CASSLGRGRSYEQYF.